This T cell receptor beta chain was sequenced in a study of blood T cell repertoires in COVID-19. Between the trimmed V and J ends, which lost 4 bases and 5 bases, there was a span of 21 bases. The CDR3 contains 16 residues. The germline V gene has CDR1 SGHDT and CDR2 YYEEEE. Libraries were prepared by immunoSEQ multiplex PCR; TCRdb keeps only in-frame clonotypes and omits some of them. This sample carries 330,000 or so clones, around nine tenths of them seen once, and the ten largest clones take 3.9%. The chain employs TRBV5-6 and TRBJ1-1, with D perhaps TRBD1 (5 bases). This TCR came from a woman aged 55 to 70 with COVID-19, enrolled during active disease. The sequencing sample was made of peripheral blood. CDR3 DNA: TGTGCCAGCAGCCAGGGAAGGCCTACCTTGAGTACTGAAGCTTTCTTT. This sequence encodes CASSQGRPTLSTEAFF.